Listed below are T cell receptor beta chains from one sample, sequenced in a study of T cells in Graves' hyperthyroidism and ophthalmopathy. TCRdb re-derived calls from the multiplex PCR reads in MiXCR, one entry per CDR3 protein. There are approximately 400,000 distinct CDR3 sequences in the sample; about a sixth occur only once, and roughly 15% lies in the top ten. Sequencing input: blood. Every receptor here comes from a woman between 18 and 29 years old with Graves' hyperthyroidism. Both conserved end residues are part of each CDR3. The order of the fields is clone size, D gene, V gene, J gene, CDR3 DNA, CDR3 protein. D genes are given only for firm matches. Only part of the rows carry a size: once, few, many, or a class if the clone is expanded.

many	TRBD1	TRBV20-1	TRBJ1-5	TGCAGTGCTAGAGTGGGACAGTCCCGCAATCAGCCCCAGCATTTT	CSARVGQSRNQPQHF
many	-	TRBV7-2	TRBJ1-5	TGTGCCAGCAGCCTAACGAGGGTGTCTCGGGATCAGCCCCAGCATTTT	CASSLTRVSRDQPQHF
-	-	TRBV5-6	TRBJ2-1	TGTGCCAGCAGCGGGCTCAATGAGCAGTTCTTC	CASSGLNEQFF
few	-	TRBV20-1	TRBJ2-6	TGCAGTGCTATACAGGGTAGCTCTGGGGCCAACGTCCTGACTTTC	CSAIQGSSGANVLTF
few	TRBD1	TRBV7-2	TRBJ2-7	TGCGCCAGCAGCTTAGTCGGGACAGGGGGACGGGAGCAGTACTTC	CASSLVGTGGREQYF
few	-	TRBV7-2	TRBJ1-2	TGTGCCAGCAGCTCCGTCGTGCCTAACTATGGCTACACCTTC	CASSSVVPNYGYTF
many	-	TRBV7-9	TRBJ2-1	TGTGCCAGCAGCCGGGCGGACCTCTCCTACAATGAGCAGTTCTTC	CASSRADLSYNEQFF
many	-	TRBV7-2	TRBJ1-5	TGTGCCAGCAGCTTAAAACAGGGTGGCAATCAGCCCCAGCATTTT	CASSLKQGGNQPQHF
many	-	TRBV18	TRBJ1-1	TGTGCCAGCTCCCCTTTGTTCGGGGAGGGTGAAGCTTTCTTT	CASSPLFGEGEAFF
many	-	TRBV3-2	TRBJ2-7	TGTGCCAGCAGCCAACTTGACAGGGAGCCCTACGAGCAGTACTTC	CASSQLDREPYEQYF
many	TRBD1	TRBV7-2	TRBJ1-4	TGTGCCAGCAGCCGAACCGGGACAGCCAATGAAAAACTGTTTTTT	CASSRTGTANEKLFF
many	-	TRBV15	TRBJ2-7	TGTGCCACCAGCAGAGATCTGGGTAGCTACGAGCAGTACTTC	CATSRDLGSYEQYF
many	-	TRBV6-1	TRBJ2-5	TGTGCCAGCAGTCGCGGGGGCCCGGAGACCCAGTACTTC	CASSRGGPETQYF
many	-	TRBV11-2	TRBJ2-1	TGTGCCAGCAGCTTAGCTTTGGGGGACCCCTACAATGAGCAGTTCTTC	CASSLALGDPYNEQFF
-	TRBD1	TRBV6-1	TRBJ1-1	TGTGCCAGCAGTGGGGGGACAGGGGTCAACACTGAAGCTTTCTTT	CASSGGTGVNTEAFF
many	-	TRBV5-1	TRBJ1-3	TGCGCCAGCTCCCCGGAGTCTGGAAACACCATATATTTT	CASSPESGNTIYF
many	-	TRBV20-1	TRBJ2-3	TGCAGTGCTAGTCAAGGCGGGGGCCCGAAGGATACGCAGTATTTT	CSASQGGGPKDTQYF
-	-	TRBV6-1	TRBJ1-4	TGTGCCAGCAGTGAACAGGGAGGACGTGAAAAACTGTTTTTT	CASSEQGGREKLFF
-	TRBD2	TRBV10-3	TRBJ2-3	TGTGCCATCACTTCCAGCGGGGGAAGCACAGATACGCAGTATTTT	CAITSSGGSTDTQYF
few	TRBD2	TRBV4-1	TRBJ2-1	TGCGCCAGCAGCCAACCTACTAGCGGGAAAGGGGATGAGCAGTTCTTC	CASSQPTSGKGDEQFF
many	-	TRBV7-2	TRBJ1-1	TGTGCCAGCAGCTTAAGGGGCGGCCGAGCGCCCACTGAAGCTTTCTTT	CASSLRGGRAPTEAFF
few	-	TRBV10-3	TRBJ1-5	TGTGCCATCAGCCGGGACTTAAGCAATCAGCCCCAGCATTTT	CAISRDLSNQPQHF
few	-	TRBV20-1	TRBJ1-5	TGCAGTGCCGCAACCGATAATAGCAATCAGCCCCAGCATTTT	CSAATDNSNQPQHF
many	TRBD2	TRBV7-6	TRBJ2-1	TGTGCCAGCAGCTTAGTAGGGACTAGCGAGTACAATGAGCAGTTCTTC	CASSLVGTSEYNEQFF
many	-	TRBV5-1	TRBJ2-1	TGCGCCAGCAGCTTGGATGGGGGTCAATACAATGAGCAGTTCTTC	CASSLDGGQYNEQFF
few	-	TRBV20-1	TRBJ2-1	TGCAGTGCTGGATCCTCAGGATCGGATATCGATGAGCAGTTCTTC	CSAGSSGSDIDEQFF
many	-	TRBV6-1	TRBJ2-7	TGTGCCAGCACCCGGACGGGACTCTCCTACGAGCAGTACTTC	CASTRTGLSYEQYF
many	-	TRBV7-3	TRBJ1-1	TGTGCCAGCAGCCTACAGACTTACACTGAAGCTTTCTTT	CASSLQTYTEAFF
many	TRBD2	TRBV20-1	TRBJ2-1	TGCAGTGCTTCACTAGCGGGAGTCGACAATGAGCAGTTCTTC	CSASLAGVDNEQFF
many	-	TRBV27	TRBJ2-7	TGTGCCAGCAGTCCTTCTTTCTGGCCTACCCTCTACGAGCAGTACTTC	CASSPSFWPTLYEQYF
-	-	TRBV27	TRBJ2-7	TGTGCCAGCAGGTTTATGGCGGAGGGAAGGGGCGAGCAGTACTTC	CASRFMAEGRGEQYF
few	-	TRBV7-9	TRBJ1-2	TGTGCCAGCAGGGAGTTGGGGCGACGGGGCTACACCTTC	CASRELGRRGYTF
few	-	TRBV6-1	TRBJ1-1	TGTGCCAGCAGCCCAGGGGTTTTGGTCACTGAAGCTTTCTTT	CASSPGVLVTEAFF
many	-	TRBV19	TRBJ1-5	TGTGCCAGTAGCGTAGGGGACACCACGAATCAGCCCCAGCATTTT	CASSVGDTTNQPQHF
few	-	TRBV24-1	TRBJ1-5	TGTGCCACCAGAGGACAGAGCAATCAGCCCCAGCATTTT	CATRGQSNQPQHF
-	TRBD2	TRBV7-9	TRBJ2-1	TGTGCCAGCAGCTTAGTAGCGGGAGTGGTCGGTGAGCAGTTCTTC	CASSLVAGVVGEQFF
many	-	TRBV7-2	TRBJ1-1	TGTGCCAGCACCCTTACAGTGAACACTGAAGCTTTCTTT	CASTLTVNTEAFF
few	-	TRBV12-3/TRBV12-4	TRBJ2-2	TGTGCCAGCAGTTTAGAAGGCGGGCGGAACACCGGGGAGCTGTTTTTT	CASSLEGGRNTGELFF
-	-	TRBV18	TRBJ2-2	TGTGCCAGCTCACAGGACACCCATCCGACCGGGGAGCTGTTTTTT	CASSQDTHPTGELFF
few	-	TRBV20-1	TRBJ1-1	TGCAGTGCTAGTCTGGCTATTGGACCTCCTAACACTGAAGCTTTCTTT	CSASLAIGPPNTEAFF
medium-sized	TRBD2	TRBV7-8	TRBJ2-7	TGTGCCAGCAGCTTATGGTCGGGAGGGTCCTACGAGCAGTACTTC	CASSLWSGGSYEQYF
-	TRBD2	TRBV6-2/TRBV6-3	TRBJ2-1	TGTGCCAGCAGTTACTCGAAGAGCGGGGCGTACAATGAGCAGTTCTTC	CASSYSKSGAYNEQFF
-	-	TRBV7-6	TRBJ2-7	TGTGCCAGCAGCTTTGACGGCAGGTACGAGCAGTACTTC	CASSFDGRYEQYF
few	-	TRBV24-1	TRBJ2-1	TGTGCCACCAGTGATTTCGGCCAGGCGTACAATGAGCAGTTCTTC	CATSDFGQAYNEQFF
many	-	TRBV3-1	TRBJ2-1	TGTGCCAGCAGCCAAAGGCTAGCCCCCTACAATGAGCAGTTCTTC	CASSQRLAPYNEQFF
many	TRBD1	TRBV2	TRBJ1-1	TGTGCCAGCGACCCGCAAGGACAGGGAAACACTGAAGCTTTCTTT	CASDPQGQGNTEAFF
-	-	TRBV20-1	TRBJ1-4	TGCAGTGCTAGAGACCCCAACAGGCCGACTAATGAAAAACTGTTTTTT	CSARDPNRPTNEKLFF
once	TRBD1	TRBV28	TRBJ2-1	TGTGCCAGCAGCGTTTTACCCGGGACAGGGTCCTACAATGAGCAGTTCTTC	CASSVLPGTGSYNEQFF
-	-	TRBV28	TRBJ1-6	TGTGCCACCAGTTCCCGTCAGCGGGGTTGGAATTCACCCCTCCACTTT	CATSSRQRGWNSPLHF
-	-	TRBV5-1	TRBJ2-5	TGCGCCAGCCTTCGGCAAGAGACCCAGTACTTC	CASLRQETQYF